These 21 T cell receptor beta chains were sequenced from one sample in a study of PD-L1 blockade in urothelial cancer. The time point: pretreatment peripheral blood. TCRdb keeps only in-frame clones here, not all; method: immunoSEQ multiplex PCR. The table includes tens of thousands of clones, approximately 80% detected once. The material was PBMCs, obtained around atezolizumab (anti-PD-L1) treatment. These receptors all stem from a man older than 75 with urothelial cancer.

This chain connects TRBV11-3 to TRBJ2-1; the D is unclear. The CDR3 spans 13 residues. CDR1 is SGHNT and CDR2 is YENEEA in the germline V gene. The V and J ends lost 2 bases and 3 bases respectively, with 5 bases between them. The CDR3 DNA is TGTGCCAGCAGCTTACCAGTCTACAATGAGCAGTTCTTC. This translates into CASSLPVYNEQFF.

This clone came up once. The V call is TRBV5-1, the J call TRBJ2-5; 12 bases agree with TRBD1. The germline CDR1 and CDR2 sequences are SGHRS and YFSETQ. With 0 bases clipped from V and 4 bases from J, the junction kept 4 bases outside the gene matches. The CDR3 has 16 residues. The CDR3 DNA sequence: TGCGCCAGCAGCTTGGTCGGGACAGGGGGCGGAGAGACCCAGTACTTC. Its protein is CASSLVGTGGGETQYF.

This clone was observed a few times. The chain has TRBV7-2 and TRBJ1-3, with D unresolved. The germline V gene encodes CDR1 SGHTA and CDR2 FQGNSA. V dropped 2 bases and J dropped 2 bases, with 10 bases sitting between them. The CDR3 has 15 residues. This chain's CDR3 is CASSLSVQTGNTIYF. The DNA of the CDR3 is TGTGCCAGCAGCTTATCTGTCCAGACTGGAAACACCATATATTTT.

This clone was picked up one time. The chain employs TRBV7-9 and TRBJ2-1, with 10 positions matching TRBD2. The V gene's germline CDR1 is SEHNR and CDR2 FQNEAQ (reference sequence). The junction had 4 bases not matched to a gene; V was cut back by 1 base and J by 7 bases. The CDR3 is 15 residues long. As DNA, the CDR3 is TGTGCCAGCAGCTTAGGCCTAGCGGGAGTTAATGAGCAGTTCTTC. This gives the protein CASSLGLAGVNEQFF. The full variable domain, its missing parts supplied by reference TRBV7-9 and TRBJ2-1, is DTGVSQNPRHKITKRGQNVTFRCDPISEHNRLYWYRQTLGQGPEFLTYFQNEAQLEKSRLLSDRFSAERPKGSFSTLEIQRTEQGDSAMYLCASSLGLAGVNEQFFGPGTRLTVL.

This clone occurred once. This rearrangement joins TRBV19 to TRBJ1-2; 10 bases align to TRBD1. Germline CDR1 and CDR2: LNHDA and SQIVND (reference sequence). J lost 3 bases, V lost 4 bases, and 17 bases had no gene match. The CDR3 is 19 residues long. CDR3 sequence: CASSKRSPGTGAMDYGYTF. As DNA, the CDR3 is TGTGCCAGTAGTAAGCGGAGTCCCGGGACAGGGGCAATGGACTATGGCTACACCTTC.

This chain uses TRBV9 with TRBJ2-2; TRBD1 aligns across 7 bases. The J segment lost 4 bases and the V segment lost 4 bases, leaving 10 bases of the junction unmatched. The CDR3 totals 16 residues. Germline V gene data show CDR1 as SGDLS and CDR2 as YYNGEE. CDR3 nucleotide sequence: TGTGCCAGCAGCACCCGGGACAGAAGCTCCACCGGGGAGCTGTTTTTT. The encoded protein is CASSTRDRSSTGELFF.

This chain joins TRBV25-1 and TRBJ2-7; 10 nucleotides match TRBD1. CDR3 length: 14 residues. The V gene end was trimmed by 6 bases and the J gene end by 9 bases; junction bases not matched to a gene: 11. Looked up from germline, CDR1 is MGHDK and CDR2 is SYGVNS. The CDR3 loop is CASRDGDRGTRQYF. The CDR3 bases are TGTGCCAGCAGAGACGGGGACAGGGGAACGAGGCAGTACTTC.

CDR3 residues: CASSKDNYNEQFF. CDR3 sequence (DNA): TGCGCCAGCAGCAAAGACAACTACAATGAGCAGTTCTTC. This rearrangement joins TRBV5-1 to TRBJ2-1, with D uncertain. CDR3 size: 13 residues. CDR1 is SGHRS and CDR2 is YFSETQ in the germline V gene. Trimming shortened V by 4 bases and J by 3 bases, and 8 bases separated the two germline ends.

The chain has TRBV10-3 and TRBJ2-3, with D perhaps matching TRBD2 (7 bases). V was clipped by 2 bases and J by 4 bases, with 10 bases between them. Per germline, CDR1 ENHRY and CDR2 SYGVKD. The CDR3 is 14 residues long. CDR3 sequence reads: CAISERGRADTQYF. The CDR3 region has the DNA TGTGCCATCAGTGAGAGGGGGAGGGCAGATACGCAGTATTTT.

This chain connects TRBV29-1 to TRBJ1-2; a weak D match, TRBD1 (6 bases). The V gene lost 4 bases and the J gene lost 6 bases, with 12 bases spanning the gap. In germline, CDR1 is SQVTM, CDR2 ANQGSEA. The CDR3 runs to 12 residues. The CDR3 DNA is TGCAGCGTTGTGGGGGGGGCGGATGGCTACACCTTC. Its translation is CSVVGGADGYTF.

This chain joins TRBV13 and TRBJ2-3, with 7 bases matching TRBD2. The germline CDR1 and CDR2 sequences are PRHDT and FYEKMQ (reference sequence). V lost 6 bases, J lost 0 bases, and 12 bases stayed unmatched. The CDR3 runs to 17 residues. As DNA, the CDR3 is TGTGCCAGCAGTACCACAGGTGCGGGAGCTAGCACAGATACGCAGTATTTT. It codes for CASSTTGAGASTDTQYF.

The J gene is TRBJ1-2, the V gene TRBV10-2; tentative D call: TRBD1 (5 bases). The germline V gene encodes CDR1 WSHSY and CDR2 SAAADI. The length of the CDR3 is 13 residues. The V end lost 11 bases, the J end lost 2 bases, and 15 bases lay between the germline ends. The CDR3 reads CAGGDSINYGYTF. The CDR3 DNA sequence: TGCGCCGGCGGGGACTCCATCAACTATGGCTACACCTTC.

The rearrangement joins TRBV5-4 to TRBJ2-1, with 13 nucleotides matching TRBD2. After removal of 3 bases from V and 6 bases from J, the junction contained 3 bases not matched to a gene. There are 15 residues in the CDR3. Germline CDR1 reads SGHNT; CDR2 reads YYREEE (reference sequence). The CDR3: CASSSGLAGVNEQFF. The CDR3 DNA follows: TGTGCCAGCAGCTCTGGACTAGCGGGGGTCAATGAGCAGTTCTTC. The variable domain in full, with the rest retrieved from reference TRBV5-4 and TRBJ2-1, is ETGVTQSPTHLIKTRGQQVTLRCSSQSGHNTVSWYQQALGQGPQFIFQYYREEENGRGNFPPRFSGLQFPNYSSELNVNALELDDSALYLCASSSGLAGVNEQFFGPGTRLTVL.

The rearrangement uses TRBV10-3 and TRBJ2-1, with TRBD1 matching over 8 bases. The junction had 2 bases not matched to a gene; V was cut back by 7 bases and J by 6 bases. Germline CDR1 and CDR2: ENHRY and SYGVKD. The CDR3 totals 12 residues. CDR3: CAIKGQGNEQFF. The CDR3 DNA reads TGTGCCATCAAAGGACAGGGCAATGAGCAGTTCTTC.

This chain connects TRBV5-1 to TRBJ2-1; the match to TRBD2 covers 13 bases. Per the germline V gene, CDR1 is SGHRS and CDR2 is YFSETQ. With V trimmed by 3 bases and J by 4 bases, 7 bases remained unmatched. CDR3 length: 17 residues. This CDR3 is CASSSMPGLAGYNEQFF. The CDR3 DNA follows: TGCGCCAGCAGCTCGATGCCGGGACTAGCGGGATACAATGAGCAGTTCTTC.

The V and J genes are TRBV28 and TRBJ2-1, with a weak D call TRBD1 (6 bases). V lost 1 base to trimming and J lost 5 bases, with 15 bases between them. CDR3 length equals 16 residues. In germline, CDR1 is MDHEN, CDR2 SYDVKM. CDR3 DNA sequence: TGTGCCAGCAGTTTATTGAACCCAGGGGCCCACAATGAGCAGTTCTTC. It is translated as CASSLLNPGAHNEQFF.

This clone occurred a few times. V gene TRBV30 combines with J gene TRBJ1-2; 12 bases agree with TRBD1. The CDR3 runs 13 residues. V dropped 4 bases and J dropped 8; count of bases not matched to a gene: 5. Germline CDR1 GTSNPN, CDR2 SVGIG (reference sequence). The CDR3 protein is CAWNTGTGGGYTF. DNA of the CDR3: TGTGCCTGGAATACCGGGACAGGGGGCGGCTACACCTTC.

This clone was observed a handful of times. The gene calls are TRBV7-9 and TRBJ1-2; 8 bases line up with TRBD1. The germline gives CDR1 SEHNR, CDR2 FQNEAQ (reference sequence). The CDR3 consists of 15 residues. The V segment lost 3 bases and the J segment 3 bases; nucleotides outside the gene matches: 6. The CDR3: CASSFRDRSYYGYTF. The CDR3, as DNA: TGTGCCAGCAGCTTCCGGGACAGGAGTTACTATGGCTACACCTTC.

The DNA for the CDR3 is TGTGCCAGTAGTATAGGCGGGACTACCAACACCGGGGAGCTGTTTTTT. Residues: CASSIGGTTNTGELFF. The rearrangement joins TRBV19 to TRBJ2-2; the match to TRBD2 covers 7 bases. The CDR3 loop spans 16 amino acids. Germline V lookup: CDR1 LNHDA, CDR2 SQIVND (reference sequence). V lost 1 base, J lost 2 bases, and 4 bases stayed unmatched. Supplemented by reference TRBV19 and TRBJ2-2, the full variable domain reads DGGITQSPKYLFRKEGQNVTLSCEQNLNHDAMYWYRQDPGQGLRLIYYSQIVNDFQKGDIAEGYSVSREKKESFPLTVTSAQKNPTAFYLCASSIGGTTNTGELFFGEGSRLTVL.

This chain connects TRBV27 to TRBJ2-3; perhaps TRBD2 as D (5 bases). Germline loops: CDR1 MNHEY, CDR2 SMNVEV (reference sequence). Trimming removed 5 bases from V and 4 bases from J, with 13 bases in between. This CDR3 has 14 amino acids. CDR3 protein: CASSGLLAADTQYF. The CDR3 region has the DNA TGTGCCAGCAGTGGACTCCTGGCAGCAGATACGCAGTATTTT.

This chain joins TRBV5-1 and TRBJ2-3; the match to TRBD1 covers 7 bases. The germline V gene has CDR1 SGHRS and CDR2 YFSETQ. The CDR3 is 18 amino acids. V shed 0 bases, J shed 4 bases, and the junction held 14 bases outside the gene matches. In DNA, the CDR3 is TGCGCCAGCAGCTTGGTTTCAGGGGGAGTCGGAAAGGCAGATACGCAGTATTTT. Protein product: CASSLVSGGVGKADTQYF. The full variable domain, completed using reference TRBV5-1 and TRBJ2-3, is KAGVTQTPRYLIKTRGQQVTLSCSPISGHRSVSWYQQTPGQGLQFLFEYFSETQRNKGNFPGRFSGRQFSNSRSEMNVSTLELGDSALYLCASSLVSGGVGKADTQYFGPGTRLTVL.